This T cell receptor beta chain originates from a study of cytotoxic CD8 clonotypes in ibrutinib-treated CLL. About the study: Complete response was seen in 2 patients and partial in some 25; around twelve progressed and about 14 stayed remitted after a median around 64 months. Patients gave response samples after a median 12 months of treatment, range 6 to 36. General study points: Sample timing was unmatched between remission and later-progressing patients; lymph nodes unstudied. Patients showed higher baseline clonality than age-matched healthy donors, and it tracked circulating CD8+ T-cell counts.

This clone occurred a few times. No antigen is known for it. Germline assignment: CDR1 SGHRS and CDR2 YFSETQ. The CDR3 is 12 residues long. V shed 4 bases and J shed 8 bases, with 12 bases lying between them. Using immunoSEQ multiplex PCR, the repertoire was profiled, and TCRdb retains in-frame clones only, with some absent. The sample includes about 50,000 clones, 71% of them seen just once. The TCR comes from a human donor with chronic lymphocytic leukemia. The chain joins TRBV5-1 to TRBJ1-2, with D unresolved. This specimen consisted of PBMCs, obtained after 12 months of ibrutinib treatment. CDR3 sequence reads: CASSASPRGYTF. In DNA form, the CDR3 reads TGCGCCAGCAGCGCCAGTCCCCGGGGCTACACCTTC.